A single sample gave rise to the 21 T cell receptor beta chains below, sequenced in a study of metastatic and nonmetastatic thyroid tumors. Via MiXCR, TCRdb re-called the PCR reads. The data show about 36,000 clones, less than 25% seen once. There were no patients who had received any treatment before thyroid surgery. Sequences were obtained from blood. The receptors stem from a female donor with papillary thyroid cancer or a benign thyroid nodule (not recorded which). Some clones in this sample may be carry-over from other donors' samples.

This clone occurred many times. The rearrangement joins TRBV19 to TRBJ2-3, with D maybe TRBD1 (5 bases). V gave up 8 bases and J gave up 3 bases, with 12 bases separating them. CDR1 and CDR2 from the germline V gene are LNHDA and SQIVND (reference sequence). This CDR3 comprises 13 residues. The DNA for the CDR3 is TGTGCCAGTCAGTTGCAGGGTACAGATACGCAGTATTTT. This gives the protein CASQLQGTDTQYF.

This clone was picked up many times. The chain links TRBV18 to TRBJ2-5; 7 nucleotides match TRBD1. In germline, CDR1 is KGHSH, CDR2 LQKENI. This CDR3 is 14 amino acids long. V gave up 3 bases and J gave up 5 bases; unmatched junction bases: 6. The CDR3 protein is CASSPDRPGETQYF. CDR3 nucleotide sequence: TGTGCCAGCTCACCGGACAGGCCGGGGGAGACCCAGTACTTC.

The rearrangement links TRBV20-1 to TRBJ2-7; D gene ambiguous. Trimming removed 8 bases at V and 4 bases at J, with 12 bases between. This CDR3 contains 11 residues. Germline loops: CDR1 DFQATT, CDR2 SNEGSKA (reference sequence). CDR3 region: CSSGPQYEQYF. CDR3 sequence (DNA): TGCAGTTCCGGGCCTCAGTACGAGCAGTACTTC.

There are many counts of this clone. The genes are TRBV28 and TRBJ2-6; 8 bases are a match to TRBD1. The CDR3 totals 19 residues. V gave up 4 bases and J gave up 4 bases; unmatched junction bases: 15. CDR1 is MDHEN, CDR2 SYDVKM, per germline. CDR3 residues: CASSSHPGTGSGGANVLTF. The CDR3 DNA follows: TGTGCCAGCAGTTCCCATCCCGGGACAGGCTCGGGAGGGGCCAACGTCCTGACTTTC. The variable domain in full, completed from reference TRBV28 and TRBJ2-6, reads DVKVTQSSRYLVKRTGEKVFLECVQDMDHENMFWYRQDPGLGLRLIYFSYDVKMKEKGDIPEGYSVSREKKERFSLILESASTNQTSMYLCASSSHPGTGSGGANVLTFGAGSRLTVL.

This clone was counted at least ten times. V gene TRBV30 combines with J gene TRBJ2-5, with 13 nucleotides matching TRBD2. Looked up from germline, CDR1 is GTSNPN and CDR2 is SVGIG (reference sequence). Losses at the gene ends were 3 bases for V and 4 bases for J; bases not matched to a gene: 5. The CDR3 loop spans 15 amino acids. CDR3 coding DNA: TGTGCCTGGAGCCCGGGACTAGCGGGATTAGAGACCCAGTACTTC. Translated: CAWSPGLAGLETQYF. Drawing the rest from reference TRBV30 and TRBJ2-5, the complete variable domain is SQTIHQWPATLVQPVGSPLSLECTVEGTSNPNLYWYRQAAGRGLQLLFYSVGIGQISSEVPQNLSASRPQDRQFILSSKKLLLSDSGFYLCAWSPGLAGLETQYFGPGTRLLVL.

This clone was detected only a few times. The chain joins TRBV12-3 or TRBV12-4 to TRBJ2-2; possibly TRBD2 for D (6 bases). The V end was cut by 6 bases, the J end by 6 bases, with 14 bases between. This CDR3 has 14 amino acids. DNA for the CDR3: TGTGCCAGCAGGCCCCTACTAGCTTCCGGGGAGCTGTTTTTT. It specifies CASRPLLASGELFF.

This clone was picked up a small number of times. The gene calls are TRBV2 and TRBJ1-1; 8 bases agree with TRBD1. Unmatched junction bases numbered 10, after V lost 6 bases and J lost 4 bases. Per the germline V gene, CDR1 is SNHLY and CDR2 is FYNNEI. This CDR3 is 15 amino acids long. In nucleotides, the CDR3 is TGTGCCAGCAGCCCCGACAGGGGAGGTAGCACTGAAGCTTTCTTT. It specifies CASSPDRGGSTEAFF. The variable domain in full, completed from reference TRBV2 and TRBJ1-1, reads EPEVTQTPSHQVTQMGQEVILRCVPISNHLYFYWYRQILGQKVEFLVSFYNNEISEKSEIFDDQFSVERPDGSNFTLKIRSTKLEDSAMYFCASSPDRGGSTEAFFGQGTRLTVV.

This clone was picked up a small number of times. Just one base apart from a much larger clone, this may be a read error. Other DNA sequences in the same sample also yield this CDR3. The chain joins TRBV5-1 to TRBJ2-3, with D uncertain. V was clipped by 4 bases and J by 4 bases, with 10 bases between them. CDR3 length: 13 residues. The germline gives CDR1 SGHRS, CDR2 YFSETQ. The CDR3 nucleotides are TGCGCCAGCAGCGACTTAACCGCAGATACGCAGTATTTT. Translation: CASSDLTADTQYF.

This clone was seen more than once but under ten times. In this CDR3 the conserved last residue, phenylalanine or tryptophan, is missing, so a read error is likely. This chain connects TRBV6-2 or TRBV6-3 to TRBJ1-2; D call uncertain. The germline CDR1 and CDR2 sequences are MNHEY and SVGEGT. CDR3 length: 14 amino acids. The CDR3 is CSSSYGPPEYGYTL. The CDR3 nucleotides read TGTTCCAGCAGTTACGGCCCCCCTGAGTATGGCTACACCCTC.

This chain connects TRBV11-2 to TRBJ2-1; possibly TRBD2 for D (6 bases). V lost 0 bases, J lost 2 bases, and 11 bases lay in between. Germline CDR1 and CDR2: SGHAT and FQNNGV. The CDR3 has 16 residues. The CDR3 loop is CASSLEVSGTYNEQFF. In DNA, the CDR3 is TGTGCCAGCAGCTTAGAAGTTAGCGGTACCTACAATGAGCAGTTCTTC.

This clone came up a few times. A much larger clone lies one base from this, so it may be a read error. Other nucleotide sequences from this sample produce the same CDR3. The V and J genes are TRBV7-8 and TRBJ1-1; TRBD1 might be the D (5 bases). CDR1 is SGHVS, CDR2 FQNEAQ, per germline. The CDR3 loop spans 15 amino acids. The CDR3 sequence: CASSPWGEKNTEAFF. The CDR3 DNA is TGTGCCAGCTCGCCCTGGGGGGAGAAGAACACTGAGGCTTTCTTT.

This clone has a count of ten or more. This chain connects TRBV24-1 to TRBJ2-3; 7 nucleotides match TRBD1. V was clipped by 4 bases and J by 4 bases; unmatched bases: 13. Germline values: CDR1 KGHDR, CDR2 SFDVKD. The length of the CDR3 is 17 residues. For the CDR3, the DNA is TGTGCCACCAGTGAACCCCGACAGGGTACTGGCCCAGATACGCAGTATTTT. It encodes CATSEPRQGTGPDTQYF.

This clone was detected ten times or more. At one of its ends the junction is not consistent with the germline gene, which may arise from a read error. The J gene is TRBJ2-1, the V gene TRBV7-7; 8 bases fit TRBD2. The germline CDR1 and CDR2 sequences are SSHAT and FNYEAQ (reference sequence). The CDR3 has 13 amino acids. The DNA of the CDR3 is TGTGCTAGCAGCTTGGGACTAGATGGTGAGCAGTTCTTC. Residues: CASSLGLDGEQFF.

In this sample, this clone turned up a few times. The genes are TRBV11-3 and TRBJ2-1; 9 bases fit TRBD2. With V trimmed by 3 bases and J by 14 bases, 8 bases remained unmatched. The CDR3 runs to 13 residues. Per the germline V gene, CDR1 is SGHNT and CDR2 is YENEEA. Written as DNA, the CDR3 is TGTGCCAGCAGCTTGAGTGGTAGCGGGAGAAAGTTCTTC. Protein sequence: CASSLSGSGRKFF. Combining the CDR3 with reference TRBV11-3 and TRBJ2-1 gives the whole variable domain EAGVVQSPRYKIIEKKQPVAFWCNPISGHNTLYWYLQNLGQGPELLIRYENEEAVDDSQLPKDRFSAERLKGVDSTLKIQPAELGDSAVYLCASSLSGSGRKFFGPGTRLTVL.

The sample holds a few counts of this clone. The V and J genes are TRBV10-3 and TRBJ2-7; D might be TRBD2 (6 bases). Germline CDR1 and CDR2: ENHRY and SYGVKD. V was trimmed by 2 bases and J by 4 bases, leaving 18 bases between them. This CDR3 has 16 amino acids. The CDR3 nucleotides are TGTGCCATCAGTGAGGAGGGGAGGCAAATTTTGTACGAGCAGTACTTC. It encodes CAISEEGRQILYEQYF.

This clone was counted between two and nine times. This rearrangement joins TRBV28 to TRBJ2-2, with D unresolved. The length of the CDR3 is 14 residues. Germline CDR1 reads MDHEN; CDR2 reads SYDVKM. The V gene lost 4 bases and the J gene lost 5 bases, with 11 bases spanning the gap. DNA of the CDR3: TGTGCCAGCAGTTCATCGCACGGGACCGGGGAGCTGTTTTTT. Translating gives CASSSSHGTGELFF.

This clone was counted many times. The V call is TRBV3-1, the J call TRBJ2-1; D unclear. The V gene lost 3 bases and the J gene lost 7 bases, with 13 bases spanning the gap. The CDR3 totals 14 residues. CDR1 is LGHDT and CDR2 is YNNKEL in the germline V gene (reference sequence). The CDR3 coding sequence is TGTGCCAGCAGCCAGGTCGACGTGAGGAATGAGCAGTTCTTC. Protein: CASSQVDVRNEQFF.

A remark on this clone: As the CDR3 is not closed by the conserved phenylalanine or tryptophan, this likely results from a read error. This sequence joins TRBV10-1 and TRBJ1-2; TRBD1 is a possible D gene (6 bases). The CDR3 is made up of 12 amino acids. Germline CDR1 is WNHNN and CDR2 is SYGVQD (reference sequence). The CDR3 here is CDSSDNRVGYTL. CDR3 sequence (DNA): TGCGACAGCAGTGACAACAGGGTTGGCTACACCTTA.

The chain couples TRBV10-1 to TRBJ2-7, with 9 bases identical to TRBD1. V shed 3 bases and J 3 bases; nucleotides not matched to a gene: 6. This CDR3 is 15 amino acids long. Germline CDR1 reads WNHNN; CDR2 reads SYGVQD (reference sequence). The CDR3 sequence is CASSDPGQGIYEQYF. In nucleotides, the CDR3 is TGCGCCAGCAGTGATCCGGGACAGGGTATCTACGAGCAGTACTTC.

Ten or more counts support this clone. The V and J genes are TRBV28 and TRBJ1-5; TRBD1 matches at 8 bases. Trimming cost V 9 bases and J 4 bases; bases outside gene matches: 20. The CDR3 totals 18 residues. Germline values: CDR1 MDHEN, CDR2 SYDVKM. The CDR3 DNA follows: TGTGCCAGTGCGGTACTACAGCCGACAGGGGCTGAGAATCAGCCCCAGCATTTT. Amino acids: CASAVLQPTGAENQPQHF.

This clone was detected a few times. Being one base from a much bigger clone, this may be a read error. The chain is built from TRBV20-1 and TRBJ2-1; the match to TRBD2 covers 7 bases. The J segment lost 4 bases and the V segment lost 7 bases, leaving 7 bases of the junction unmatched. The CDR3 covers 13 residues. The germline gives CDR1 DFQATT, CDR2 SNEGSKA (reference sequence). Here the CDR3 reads CSVGAGWYNEQFF. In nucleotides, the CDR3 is TGCAGTGTGGGAGCGGGATGGTACAATGAGCAGTTCTTC.